The 12 T cell receptor beta chains reported below all come from one sample, sequenced in a study of OX40 agonist ivuxolimab in advanced cancers. TCRdb keeps only in-frame clones here, not all; method: immunoSEQ multiplex PCR. The table lists approximately 23,000 clones, 73% of them singletons, with 15% to 20% in the top ten. Sample: CD4+ or CD8+ T cells sorted from blood, taken in a trial of the OX40 agonist ivuxolimab. Every receptor here comes from an adult with an advanced solid tumor such as melanoma, head and neck, liver or kidney cancer.

V gene TRBV4-1 combines with J gene TRBJ2-1; maybe TRBD2 (5 bases). The V gene's germline CDR1 is MGHRA and CDR2 YSYEKL. V was pared by 3 bases and J by 7 bases, with 10 bases between. The CDR3 sequence is 13 residues long. The CDR3 nucleotides are TGCGCCAGCAGCCAGCCTAGCAGGAATGAGCAGTTCTTC. Its translation: CASSQPSRNEQFF.

This rearrangement joins TRBV7-9 to TRBJ2-5; D not resolved. Trimming cost V 8 bases and J 1 base, with 17 bases left between them. This CDR3 comprises 15 residues. Germline lookup yields CDR1 SEHNR and CDR2 FQNEAQ (reference sequence). This chain's CDR3 is CASRPDVGSQETQYF. The DNA for the CDR3 is TGTGCCAGCCGCCCAGATGTGGGCTCCCAAGAGACCCAGTACTTC.

This clone appeared a few times. The chain is built from TRBV7-6 and TRBJ2-3; D is possibly TRBD1 or TRBD2 (5 bases each). Germline V lookup: CDR1 SGHVS, CDR2 FNYEAQ. Trimming pared 1 base from V and 2 bases from J, leaving 16 bases between. CDR3 length: 17 amino acids. The CDR3 DNA follows: TGTGCCAGCAGCTTAGGGGGGTCCTCCTTCTCCACAGATACGCAGTATTTT. This codes for CASSLGGSSFSTDTQYF.

The CDR3 is CASSPDRNEQYF. In DNA, the CDR3 is TGTGCCAGCAGCCCAGACAGGAATGAGCAGTACTTC. The chain joins TRBV4-2 to TRBJ2-7, with a tentative D call TRBD1 (6 bases). The CDR3 loop spans 12 amino acids. Germline V gene lookup returns CDR1 LGHNA and CDR2 YNFKEQ. V was cut by 4 bases and J by 7 bases, with 11 bases left in between.

This clone appeared a few times. The chain uses TRBV12-5 and TRBJ1-2, with TRBD1 matching 8 bases. From germline, CDR1 is LGHNT and CDR2 FRNRAP. V was clipped by 3 bases and J by 4 bases; unmatched bases: 1. The CDR3 length is 13 residues. The CDR3 here is CASGFGTGYGYTF. CDR3 DNA: TGTGCTAGTGGTTTCGGGACAGGCTATGGCTACACCTTC.

V gene TRBV5-6 combines with J gene TRBJ2-7, with TRBD1 matching over 10 bases. This CDR3 is 15 amino acids long. Trimming cost V 3 bases and J 4 bases; bases outside gene matches: 7. Germline CDR1 and CDR2: SGHDT and YYEEEE. Here the CDR3 DNA reads TGTGCCAGCAGCTCGGCCGGGACAGGGGATTACGAGCAGTACTTC. This gives the protein CASSSAGTGDYEQYF.

This chain connects TRBV7-9 to TRBJ1-5, with D uncertain. Germline lookup yields CDR1 SEHNR and CDR2 FQNEAQ (reference sequence). The CDR3 has 12 residues. Deletions cut 2 bases from V and 4 bases from J, with 3 bases between. The CDR3 DNA reads TGTGCCAGCAGCTTAAGTAATCAGCCCCAGCATTTT. Translating it yields CASSLSNQPQHF.

The DNA of the CDR3 is TGCGCCAGCAGCCAAGGGGACAGAGGGATGTCACCCCTCCACTTT. It yields the protein CASSQGDRGMSPLHF. The chain combines TRBV4-3 with TRBJ1-6; 7 nucleotides line up with TRBD1. Germline CDR1 and CDR2: LGHNA and YSLEER. The ends lost 1 base at V and 10 bases at J; junction bases unmatched: 7. This CDR3 region has 15 residues.

The chain employs TRBV7-9 and TRBJ2-1; D is ambiguous. The CDR3 contains 12 residues. V was clipped by 4 bases and J by 3 bases, with 4 bases between them. Germline V gives CDR1 SEHNR, CDR2 FQNEAQ (reference sequence). CDR3 nucleotides: TGTGCCAGCAGCTCCGTCTACAATGAGCAGTTCTTC. Protein sequence: CASSSVYNEQFF.

The chain uses TRBV7-2 and TRBJ2-5; 8 bases align to TRBD2. The J call may be in error: the DNA end matches TRBJ2-7 better. The CDR3 consists of 14 residues. CDR1 and CDR2 (germline): SGHTA, FQGNSA. CDR3 sequence reads: CASSLVSGADEQYF. The CDR3 DNA follows: TGTGCCAGCAGCTTAGTTAGCGGGGCCGACGAGCAGTACTTC.

V and J are TRBV19 and TRBJ2-7; 9 positions agree with TRBD1. This CDR3 has 15 residues. The trim removed 1 base at V and 3 bases at J, leaving 4 bases unmatched. The germline V gene encodes CDR1 LNHDA and CDR2 SQIVND (reference sequence). CDR3: CASSIAPGQGYEQYF. The DNA for the CDR3 is TGTGCCAGTAGTATAGCTCCGGGACAGGGCTACGAGCAGTACTTC.

CDR3 DNA sequence: TGTGCCAGCAGCGGACTAGCGGGGGGCCTGGCTTACGATGAGCAGTTCTTC. Translating gives CASSGLAGGLAYDEQFF. The V gene is TRBV9, the J gene TRBJ2-1; 13 bases map to TRBD2. V lost 3 bases, J lost 8 bases, and 11 bases stayed unmatched. This CDR3 contains 17 residues. Germline V gene data show CDR1 as SGDLS and CDR2 as YYNGEE. Using reference TRBV9 and TRBJ2-1 for the parts outside the CDR3, the full variable domain is DSGVTQTPKHLITATGQRVTLRCSPRSGDLSVYWYQQSLDQGLQFLIQYYNGEERAKGNILERFSAQQFPDLHSELNLSSLELGDSALYFCASSGLAGGLAYDEQFFGPGTRLTVL.